This T cell receptor (beta chain) was captured by sequencing in a study of radiation and T cells in renal cell carcinoma. Indicated treatment: 15 Gy SBRT to primary tumor, nephrectomy 4 weeks later. The sample holds a few counts of this clone. The CDR3 totals 12 residues. Germline V gene data show CDR1 as MNHEY and CDR2 as SMNVEV (reference sequence). V was pared by 4 bases and J by 5 bases, with 7 bases between. The repertoire was sequenced with immunoSEQ multiplex PCR; TCRdb's copy has only in-frame clones and lacks some. Found here are about 12,000 clones, 33% of them singletons; the top ten hold approximately 15%.

The starting material was tumor tissue, obtained from a patient whose treatment included radiotherapy and nephrectomy. This sequence was found in a man in his 60s with renal cell carcinoma. The rearrangement joins TRBV27 to TRBJ2-3; no firm D call. The CDR3, as DNA: TGTGCCAGCAGTTCCCCAGAAGATACGCAGTATTTT. Its translation: CASSSPEDTQYF.